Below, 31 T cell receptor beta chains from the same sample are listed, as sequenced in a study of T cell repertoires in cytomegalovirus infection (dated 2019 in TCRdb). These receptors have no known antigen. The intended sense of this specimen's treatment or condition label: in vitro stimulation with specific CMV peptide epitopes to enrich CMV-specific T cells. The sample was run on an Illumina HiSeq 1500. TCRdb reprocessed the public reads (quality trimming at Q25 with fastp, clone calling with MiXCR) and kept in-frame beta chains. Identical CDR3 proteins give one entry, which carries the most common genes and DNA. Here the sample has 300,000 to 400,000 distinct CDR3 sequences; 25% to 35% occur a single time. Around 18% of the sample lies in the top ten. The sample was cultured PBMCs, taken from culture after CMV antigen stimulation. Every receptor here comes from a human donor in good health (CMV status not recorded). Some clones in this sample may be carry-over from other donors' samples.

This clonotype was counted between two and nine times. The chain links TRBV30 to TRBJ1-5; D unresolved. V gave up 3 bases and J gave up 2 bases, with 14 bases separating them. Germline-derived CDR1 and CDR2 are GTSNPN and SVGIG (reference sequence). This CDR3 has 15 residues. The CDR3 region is CAWSHHIGGNQPQHF. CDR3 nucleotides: TGTGCCTGGAGCCATCATATAGGAGGCAATCAGCCCCAGCATTTT.

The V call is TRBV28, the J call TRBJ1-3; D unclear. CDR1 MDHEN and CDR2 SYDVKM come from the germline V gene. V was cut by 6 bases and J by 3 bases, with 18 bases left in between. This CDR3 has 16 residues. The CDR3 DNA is TGTGCCAGCAGGCTGAACCGCGGTAGAAGTGGAAACACCATATATTTT. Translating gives CASRLNRGRSGNTIYF.

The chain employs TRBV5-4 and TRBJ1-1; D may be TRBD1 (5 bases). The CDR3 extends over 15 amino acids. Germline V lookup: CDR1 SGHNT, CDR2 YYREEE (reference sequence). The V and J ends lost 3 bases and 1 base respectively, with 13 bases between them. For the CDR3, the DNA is TGTGCCAGCAGCTACCAGGGCCGGGGGAACACTGAAGCTTTCTTT. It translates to CASSYQGRGNTEAFF.

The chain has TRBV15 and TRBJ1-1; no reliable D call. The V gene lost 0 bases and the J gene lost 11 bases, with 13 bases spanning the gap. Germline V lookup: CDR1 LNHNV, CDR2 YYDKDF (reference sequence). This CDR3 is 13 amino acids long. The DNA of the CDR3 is TGTGCCACCAGCAGAGACAAGTCGGCCTGGGCTTTCTTT. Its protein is CATSRDKSAWAFF.

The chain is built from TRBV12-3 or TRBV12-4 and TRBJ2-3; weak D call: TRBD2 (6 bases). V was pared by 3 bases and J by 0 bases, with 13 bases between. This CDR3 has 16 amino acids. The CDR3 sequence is CASSFRSGRSTDTQYF. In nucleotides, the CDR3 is TGTGCCAGCAGTTTTCGGAGCGGGCGTAGCACAGATACGCAGTATTTT.

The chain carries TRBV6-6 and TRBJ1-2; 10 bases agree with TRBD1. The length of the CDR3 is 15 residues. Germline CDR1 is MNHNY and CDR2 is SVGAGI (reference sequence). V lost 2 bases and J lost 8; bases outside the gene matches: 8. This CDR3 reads CASSYDGGTGAGYTF. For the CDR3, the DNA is TGTGCCAGCAGTTACGACGGGGGGACAGGGGCCGGCTACACCTTC.

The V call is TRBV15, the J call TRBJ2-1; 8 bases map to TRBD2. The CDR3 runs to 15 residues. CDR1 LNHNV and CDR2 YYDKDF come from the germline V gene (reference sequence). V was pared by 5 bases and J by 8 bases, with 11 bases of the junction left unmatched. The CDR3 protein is CATSPYLAGSDEQFF. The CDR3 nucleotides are TGTGCCACCAGCCCTTACTTAGCGGGGTCAGATGAGCAGTTCTTC. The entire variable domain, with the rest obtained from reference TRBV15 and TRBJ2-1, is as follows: DAMVIQNPRYQVTQFGKPVTLSCSQTLNHNVMYWYQQKSSQAPKLLFHYYDKDFNNEADTPDNFQSRRPNTSFCFLDIRSPGLGDTAMYLCATSPYLAGSDEQFFGPGTRLTVL.

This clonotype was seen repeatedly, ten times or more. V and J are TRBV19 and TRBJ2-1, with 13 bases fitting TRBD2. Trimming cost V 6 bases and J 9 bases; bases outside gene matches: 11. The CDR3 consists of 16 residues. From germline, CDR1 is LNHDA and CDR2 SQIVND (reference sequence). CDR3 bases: TGTGCCAGTAGCCCAAGGACTAGCGGGAGAAGGACTGAGCAGTTCTTC. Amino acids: CASSPRTSGRRTEQFF.

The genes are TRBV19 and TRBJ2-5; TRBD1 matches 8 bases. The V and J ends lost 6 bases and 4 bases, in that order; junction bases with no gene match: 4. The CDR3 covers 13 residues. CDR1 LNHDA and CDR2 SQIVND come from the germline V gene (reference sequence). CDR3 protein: CASSGDRGETQYF. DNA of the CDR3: TGTGCCAGTAGCGGAGACAGGGGAGAGACCCAGTACTTC. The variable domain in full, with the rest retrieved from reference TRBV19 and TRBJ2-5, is DGGITQSPKYLFRKEGQNVTLSCEQNLNHDAMYWYRQDPGQGLRLIYYSQIVNDFQKGDIAEGYSVSREKKESFPLTVTSAQKNPTAFYLCASSGDRGETQYFGPGTRLLVL.

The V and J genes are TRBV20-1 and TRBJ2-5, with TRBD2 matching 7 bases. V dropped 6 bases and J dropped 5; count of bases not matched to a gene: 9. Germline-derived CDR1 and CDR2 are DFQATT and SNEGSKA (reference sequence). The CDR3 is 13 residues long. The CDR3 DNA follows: TGCAGTGCCCAAGGGAGGGCAGGGGAGACCCAGTACTTC. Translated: CSAQGRAGETQYF.

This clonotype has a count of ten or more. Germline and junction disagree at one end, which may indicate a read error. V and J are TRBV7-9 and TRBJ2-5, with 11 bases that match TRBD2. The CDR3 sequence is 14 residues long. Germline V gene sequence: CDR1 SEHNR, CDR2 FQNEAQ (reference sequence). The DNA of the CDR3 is TGTGCCAGCAGCCTAGCGGGGGGCCAAGAGACCCAGTACTTC. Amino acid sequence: CASSLAGGQETQYF.

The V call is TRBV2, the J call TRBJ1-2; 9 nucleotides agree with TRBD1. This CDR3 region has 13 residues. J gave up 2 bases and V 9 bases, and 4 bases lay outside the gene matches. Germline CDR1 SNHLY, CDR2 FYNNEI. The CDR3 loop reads CARFGQGNYGYTF. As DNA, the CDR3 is TGTGCCAGATTCGGACAGGGGAACTATGGCTACACCTTC.

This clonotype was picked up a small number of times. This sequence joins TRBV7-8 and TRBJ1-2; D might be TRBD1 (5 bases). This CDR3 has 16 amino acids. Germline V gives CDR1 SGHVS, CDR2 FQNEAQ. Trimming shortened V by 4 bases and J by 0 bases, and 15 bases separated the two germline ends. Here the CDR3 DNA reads TGTGCCAGCAGCTGGGCCGGGGACGGACCTAACTATGGCTACACCTTC. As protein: CASSWAGDGPNYGYTF. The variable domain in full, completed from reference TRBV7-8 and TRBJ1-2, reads GAGVSQSPRYKVAKRGQDVALRCDPISGHVSLFWYQQALGQGPEFLTYFQNEAQLDKSGLPSDRFFAERPEGSVSTLKIQRTQQEDSAVYLCASSWAGDGPNYGYTFGSGTRLTVV.

CDR3 bases: TGTGCCAGCAGCCCGTGGGGGGAACTTGGCTACACCTTC. Its protein is CASSPWGELGYTF. The genes are TRBV7-9 and TRBJ1-2, with D perhaps TRBD1 (5 bases). In germline, CDR1 is SEHNR, CDR2 FQNEAQ (reference sequence). Trimming pared 5 bases from V and 7 bases from J, leaving 14 bases between. This CDR3 is built from 13 residues.

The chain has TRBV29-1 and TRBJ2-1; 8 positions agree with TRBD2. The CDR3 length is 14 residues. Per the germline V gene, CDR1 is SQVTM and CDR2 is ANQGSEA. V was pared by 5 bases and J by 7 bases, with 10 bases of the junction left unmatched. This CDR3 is CSVSAGEVVNEQFF. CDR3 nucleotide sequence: TGCAGCGTTTCAGCGGGAGAGGTAGTAAATGAGCAGTTCTTC.

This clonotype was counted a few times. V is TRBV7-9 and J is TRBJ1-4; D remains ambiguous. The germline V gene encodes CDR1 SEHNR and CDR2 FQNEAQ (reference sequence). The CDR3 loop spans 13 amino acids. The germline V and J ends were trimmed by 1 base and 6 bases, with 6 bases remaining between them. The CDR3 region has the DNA TGTGCCAGCAGCTTAGGTCCCGATGAAAAACTGTTTTTT. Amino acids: CASSLGPDEKLFF.

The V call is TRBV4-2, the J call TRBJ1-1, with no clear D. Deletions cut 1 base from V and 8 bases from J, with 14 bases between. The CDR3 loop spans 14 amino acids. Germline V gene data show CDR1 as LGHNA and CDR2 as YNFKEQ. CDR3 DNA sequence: TGTGCCAGCAGCCAAGTGGCCCCAAAGGGAGAAGCTTTCTTT. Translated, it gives CASSQVAPKGEAFF.

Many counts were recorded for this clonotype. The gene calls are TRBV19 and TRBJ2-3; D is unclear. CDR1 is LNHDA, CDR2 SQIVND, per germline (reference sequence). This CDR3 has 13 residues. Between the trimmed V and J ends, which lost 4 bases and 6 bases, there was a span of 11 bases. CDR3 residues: CASSTPRGDTQYF. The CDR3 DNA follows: TGTGCCAGTAGTACACCTCGTGGGGATACGCAGTATTTT. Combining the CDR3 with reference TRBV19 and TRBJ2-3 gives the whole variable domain DGGITQSPKYLFRKEGQNVTLSCEQNLNHDAMYWYRQDPGQGLRLIYYSQIVNDFQKGDIAEGYSVSREKKESFPLTVTSAQKNPTAFYLCASSTPRGDTQYFGPGTRLTVL.

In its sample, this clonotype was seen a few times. CDR3 coding DNA: TGTGCCAGCAGTCTTCTAGCCGGGACAGGGTTGGGGAGCTCCTACGAGCAGTACTTC. Its translation is CASSLLAGTGLGSSYEQYF. This chain joins TRBV27 and TRBJ2-7; TRBD1 agrees at 9 bases. This CDR3 is built from 19 residues. Trimming removed 5 bases from V and 0 bases from J; junction bases left unmatched: 17. CDR1 MNHEY and CDR2 SMNVEV come from the germline V gene (reference sequence).

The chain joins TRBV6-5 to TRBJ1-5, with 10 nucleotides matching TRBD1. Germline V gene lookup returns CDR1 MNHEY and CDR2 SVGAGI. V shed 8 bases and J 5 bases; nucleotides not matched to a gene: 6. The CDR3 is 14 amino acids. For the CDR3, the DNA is TGTGCCAGCCGTCCGGGACAGGGGCATCAGCCCCAGCATTTT. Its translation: CASRPGQGHQPQHF.

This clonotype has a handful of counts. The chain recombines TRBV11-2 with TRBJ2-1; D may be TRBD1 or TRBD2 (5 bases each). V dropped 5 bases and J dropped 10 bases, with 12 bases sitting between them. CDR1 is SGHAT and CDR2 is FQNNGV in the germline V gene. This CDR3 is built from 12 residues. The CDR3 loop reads CASSPMGREQFF. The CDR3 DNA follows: TGTGCCAGCAGCCCTATGGGACGGGAGCAGTTCTTC. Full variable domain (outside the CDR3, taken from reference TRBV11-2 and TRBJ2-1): EAGVAQSPRYKIIEKRQSVAFWCNPISGHATLYWYQQILGQGPKLLIQFQNNGVVDDSQLPKDRFSAERLKGVDSTLKIQPAKLEDSAVYLCASSPMGREQFFGPGTRLTVL.

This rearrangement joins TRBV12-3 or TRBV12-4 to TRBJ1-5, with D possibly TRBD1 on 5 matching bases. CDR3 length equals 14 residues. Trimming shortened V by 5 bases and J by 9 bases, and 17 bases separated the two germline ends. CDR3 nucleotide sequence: TGTGCCAGCAGTATCCAGGGTGGGCAGGCGCCCCAGCATTTT. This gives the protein CASSIQGGQAPQHF.

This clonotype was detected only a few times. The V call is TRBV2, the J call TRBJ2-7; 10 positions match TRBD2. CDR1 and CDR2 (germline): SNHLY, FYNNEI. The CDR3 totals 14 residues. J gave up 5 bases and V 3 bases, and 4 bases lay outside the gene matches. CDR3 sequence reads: CASSDLAGVNEQYF. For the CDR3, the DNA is TGTGCCAGCAGTGACCTAGCGGGGGTCAACGAGCAGTACTTC.

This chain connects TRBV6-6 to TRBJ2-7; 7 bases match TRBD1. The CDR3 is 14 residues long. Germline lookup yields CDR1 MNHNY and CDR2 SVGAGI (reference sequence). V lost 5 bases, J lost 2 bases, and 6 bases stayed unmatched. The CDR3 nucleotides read TGTGCCAGCAGTGGACAGGTCGAGGCCTACGAGCAGTACTTC. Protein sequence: CASSGQVEAYEQYF.

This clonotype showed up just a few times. The CDR3 DNA reads TGTGCCGTCCGAGGGCTTCGCGAGCAGTACTTC. It yields the protein CAVRGLREQYF. V usage is TRBV10-3 and J usage is TRBJ2-7, with D perhaps TRBD2 (5 bases). Germline V gene lookup returns CDR1 ENHRY and CDR2 SYGVKD. The CDR3 is 11 residues long. With 11 bases removed from V and 6 bases from J, the gap between germline ends came to 14 bases.

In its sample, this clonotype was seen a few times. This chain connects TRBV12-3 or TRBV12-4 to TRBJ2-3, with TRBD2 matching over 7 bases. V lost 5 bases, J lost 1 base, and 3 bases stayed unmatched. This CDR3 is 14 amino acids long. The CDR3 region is CASSRGVRTDTQYF. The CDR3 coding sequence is TGTGCCAGCAGTCGGGGGGTACGCACAGATACGCAGTATTTT.

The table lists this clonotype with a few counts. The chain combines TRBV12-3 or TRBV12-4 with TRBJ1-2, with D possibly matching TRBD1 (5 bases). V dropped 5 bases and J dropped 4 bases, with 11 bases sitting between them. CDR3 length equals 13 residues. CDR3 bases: TGTGCCAGCAGTCTACAGGAGTCCTATGGCTACACCTTC. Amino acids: CASSLQESYGYTF.

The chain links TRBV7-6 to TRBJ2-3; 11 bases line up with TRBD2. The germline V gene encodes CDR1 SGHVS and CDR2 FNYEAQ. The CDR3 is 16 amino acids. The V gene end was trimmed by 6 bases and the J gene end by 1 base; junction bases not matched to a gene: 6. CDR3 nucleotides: TGTGCCAGCAGGGCTACTAGCGGGAGCGGCACAGATACGCAGTATTTT. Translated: CASRATSGSGTDTQYF.

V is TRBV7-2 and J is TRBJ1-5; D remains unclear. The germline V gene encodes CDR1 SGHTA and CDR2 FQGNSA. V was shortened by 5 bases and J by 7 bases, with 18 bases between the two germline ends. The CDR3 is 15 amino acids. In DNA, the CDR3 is TGTGCCAGCAGCCCCCACCCGTATGGATCGCAGCCCCAGCATTTT. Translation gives CASSPHPYGSQPQHF.

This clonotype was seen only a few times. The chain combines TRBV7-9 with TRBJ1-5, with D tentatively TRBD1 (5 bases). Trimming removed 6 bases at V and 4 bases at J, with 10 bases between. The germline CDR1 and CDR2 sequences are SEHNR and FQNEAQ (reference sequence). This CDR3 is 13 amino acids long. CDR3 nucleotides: TGTGCCAGCAGTGTGACAGATAATCAGCCCCAGCATTTT. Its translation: CASSVTDNQPQHF.

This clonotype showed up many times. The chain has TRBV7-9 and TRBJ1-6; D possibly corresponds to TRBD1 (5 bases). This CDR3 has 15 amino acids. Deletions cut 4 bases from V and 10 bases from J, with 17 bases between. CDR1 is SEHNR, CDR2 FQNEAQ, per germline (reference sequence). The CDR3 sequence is CASSSAGTWGSPLHF. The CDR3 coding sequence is TGTGCCAGCAGCTCCGCCGGGACCTGGGGATCACCCCTCCACTTT.